Below, 13 T cell receptor beta chains from the same sample are listed, as sequenced in a study of T cell repertoires in cytomegalovirus infection. These receptors' antigens are unknown. TCRdb re-analysed the reads in MiXCR, keeping a single row per CDR3 protein. The sample lists fewer than 850,000 distinct CDR3 sequences; almost 30% were seen once. Sequences were derived from cultured CD8+ T cells from PBMCs, sampled from culture after CMV antigen stimulation. The receptors were sampled from a human donor in good health (CMV status not recorded). Some clones in this sample may be carry-over from other donors' samples.

The chain couples TRBV7-6 to TRBJ2-3; the D call may be TRBD1 or TRBD2 (6 bases each). Germline CDR1 reads SGHVS; CDR2 reads FNYEAQ. The length of the CDR3 is 16 residues. The V end lost 5 bases, the J end lost 3 bases, and 18 bases lay between the germline ends. CDR3 sequence reads: CASSPVGGRNTDTQYF. Here the CDR3 DNA reads TGTGCCAGCAGCCCAGTGGGGGGCAGGAATACAGATACGCAGTATTTT.

The table lists this clonotype with many counts. The chain employs TRBV12-3 or TRBV12-4 and TRBJ2-5; D call uncertain. CDR3 length equals 15 residues. Trimming took 10 bases from V and 1 from J, leaving 19 bases between them. As DNA, the CDR3 is TGTGCCACCCGACGCTTACAAGTACCCCAAGAGACCCAGTACTTC. Amino acid sequence: CATRRLQVPQETQYF.

This clonotype was counted between two and nine times. This chain joins TRBV7-8 and TRBJ1-5; 7 nucleotides agree with TRBD1. CDR1 and CDR2 from the germline V gene are SGHVS and FQNEAQ. The ends lost 1 base at V and 6 bases at J; junction bases unmatched: 3. The CDR3 has 14 amino acids. CDR3 region: CASSLGDRPQPQHF. In nucleotides, the CDR3 is TGTGCCAGCAGCTTAGGGGACAGACCTCAGCCCCAGCATTTT.

V is TRBV6-5 and J is TRBJ2-2; 8 bases map to TRBD2. The germline V gene has CDR1 MNHEY and CDR2 SVGAGI. V dropped 2 bases and J dropped 2; count of bases not matched to a gene: 7. This CDR3 is 17 amino acids long. For the CDR3, the DNA is TGTGCCAGCAGTTACACTAGCGGCATAATAAACACCGGGGAGCTGTTTTTT. It specifies CASSYTSGIINTGELFF.

This clonotype has a handful of counts. The chain links TRBV7-9 to TRBJ1-1; D gene unclear. V shed 5 bases and J shed 6 bases, with 16 bases lying between them. CDR3 length equals 14 residues. Per germline, CDR1 SEHNR and CDR2 FQNEAQ (reference sequence). The CDR3 is CASSLGVSLPEAFF. In DNA form, the CDR3 reads TGTGCCAGCAGCCTCGGGGTGTCCCTCCCTGAAGCTTTCTTT.

Points on this clonotype: The germline gene is not matched at one end of the junction; a read error may be the cause. The chain combines TRBV3-1 with TRBJ2-7, with 8 bases matching TRBD1. There are 13 residues in the CDR3. Germline CDR1 and CDR2: LGHDT and YNNKEL (reference sequence). The CDR3 DNA is TGTGCCAGCAGCCGGGACAGGTCCTTCGAGCAGTACTTC. It encodes CASSRDRSFEQYF.

This chain links TRBV6-2 or TRBV6-3 with TRBJ1-5; D remains unclear. Germline V lookup: CDR1 MNHEY, CDR2 SVGEGT. Trimming pared 8 bases from V and 2 bases from J, leaving 22 bases between. This CDR3 has 17 residues. The CDR3 coding sequence is TGTGCCAGCCATCTCAACGGATTGGGGATTGGCAATCAGCCCCAGCATTTT. Its translation: CASHLNGLGIGNQPQHF.

V and J are TRBV4-1 and TRBJ2-2; D may match TRBD1 or TRBD2 (5 bases each). Germline CDR1 and CDR2: MGHRA and YSYEKL. The V end was cut by 4 bases, the J end by 8 bases, with 14 bases between. The CDR3 loop spans 14 amino acids. CDR3 coding DNA: TGCGCCAGCAGCCGAAGCCCCGGGGCAGGGGAGCTGTTTTTT. Amino acid sequence: CASSRSPGAGELFF.

The table lists this clonotype with a count of one. The V gene is TRBV7-2, the J gene TRBJ2-7; TRBD1 matches 7 bases. The CDR3 length is 15 residues. V trimming: 0 bases; J trimming: 3 bases; junction bases outside the gene matches: 5. Germline-derived CDR1 and CDR2 are SGHTA and FQGNSA. Here the CDR3 reads CASSLATGVVYEQYF. The CDR3 DNA reads TGTGCCAGCAGCTTAGCCACAGGGGTAGTCTACGAGCAGTACTTC.

The chain links TRBV6-6 to TRBJ1-5, with 9 bases aligning to TRBD1. The junction had 5 bases not matched to a gene; V was cut back by 10 bases and J by 1 base. Germline values: CDR1 MNHNY, CDR2 SVGAGI (reference sequence). The CDR3 extends over 14 amino acids. The CDR3 nucleotides read TGTGCCACCAGACAGGGGGAAAGCAATCAGCCCCAGCATTTT. Protein: CATRQGESNQPQHF.

This clonotype has just a few counts. V is TRBV7-9 and J is TRBJ2-2, with 10 bases identical to TRBD1. Losses at the gene ends were 3 bases for V and 4 bases for J; bases not matched to a gene: 2. CDR3 length: 15 residues. Germline V gene lookup returns CDR1 SEHNR and CDR2 FQNEAQ (reference sequence). The chain's CDR3 is CASSFRQGATGELFF. The CDR3 DNA follows: TGTGCCAGCAGCTTCAGACAGGGGGCCACCGGGGAGCTGTTTTTT.

This clonotype was seen a few times. The genes are TRBV4-3 and TRBJ2-1; D gene unclear. CDR1 is LGHNA and CDR2 is YSLEER in the germline V gene. Trimming left V 0 bases short and J 1 base short, with 13 bases between. The CDR3 is made up of 17 amino acids. The CDR3 loop reads CASSQELPPRSYNEQFF. CDR3 in DNA: TGCGCCAGCAGCCAAGAGTTGCCCCCGAGGTCCTACAATGAGCAGTTCTTC.

The table lists this clonotype with many counts. The chain couples TRBV27 to TRBJ1-1; D remains ambiguous. Trimming removed 3 bases from V and 0 bases from J, with 8 bases in between. The CDR3 extends over 14 amino acids. The germline V gene has CDR1 MNHEY and CDR2 SMNVEV (reference sequence). The CDR3 loop is CASSFGRVNTEAFF. The CDR3 nucleotides are TGTGCCAGCAGTTTCGGCAGAGTGAACACTGAAGCTTTCTTT.